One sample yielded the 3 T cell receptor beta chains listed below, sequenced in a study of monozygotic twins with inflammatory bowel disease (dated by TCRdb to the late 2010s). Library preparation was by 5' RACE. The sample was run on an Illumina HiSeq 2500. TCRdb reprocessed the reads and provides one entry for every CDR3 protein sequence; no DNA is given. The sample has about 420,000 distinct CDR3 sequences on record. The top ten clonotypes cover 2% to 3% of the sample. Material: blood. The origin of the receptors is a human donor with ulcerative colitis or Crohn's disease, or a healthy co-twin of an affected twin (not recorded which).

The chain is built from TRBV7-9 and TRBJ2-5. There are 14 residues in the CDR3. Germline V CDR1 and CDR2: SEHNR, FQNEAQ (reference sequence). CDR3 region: CASSSKTAGETQYF.

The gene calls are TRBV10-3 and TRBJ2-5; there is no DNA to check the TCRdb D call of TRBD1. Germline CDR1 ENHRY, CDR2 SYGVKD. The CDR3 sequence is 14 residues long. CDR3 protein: CAISYDRAGETQYF.

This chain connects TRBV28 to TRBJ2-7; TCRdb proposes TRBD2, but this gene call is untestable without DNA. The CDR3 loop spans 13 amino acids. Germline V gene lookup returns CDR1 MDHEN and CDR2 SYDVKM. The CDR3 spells CASSASGPYEQYF.